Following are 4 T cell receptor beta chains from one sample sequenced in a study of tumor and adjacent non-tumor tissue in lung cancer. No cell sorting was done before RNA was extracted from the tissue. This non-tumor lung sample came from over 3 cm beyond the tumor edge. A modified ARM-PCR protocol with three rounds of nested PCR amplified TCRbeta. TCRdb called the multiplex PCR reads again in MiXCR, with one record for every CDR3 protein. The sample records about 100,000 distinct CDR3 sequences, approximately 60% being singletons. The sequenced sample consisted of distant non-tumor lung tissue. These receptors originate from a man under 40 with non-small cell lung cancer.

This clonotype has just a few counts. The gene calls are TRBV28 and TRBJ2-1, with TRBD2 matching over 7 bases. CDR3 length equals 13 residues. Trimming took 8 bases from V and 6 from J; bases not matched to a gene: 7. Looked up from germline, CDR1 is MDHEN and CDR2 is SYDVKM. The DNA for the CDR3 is TGTGCCAGCGAAGCGGGATGGGGCAATGAGCAGTTCTTC. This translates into CASEAGWGNEQFF.

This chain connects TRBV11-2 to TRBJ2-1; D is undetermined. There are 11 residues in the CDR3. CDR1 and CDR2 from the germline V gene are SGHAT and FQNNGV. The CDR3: CFSSLPGEQFF. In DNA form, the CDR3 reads TGTTTCAGCAGCTTACCCGGGGAGCAGTTCTTC.

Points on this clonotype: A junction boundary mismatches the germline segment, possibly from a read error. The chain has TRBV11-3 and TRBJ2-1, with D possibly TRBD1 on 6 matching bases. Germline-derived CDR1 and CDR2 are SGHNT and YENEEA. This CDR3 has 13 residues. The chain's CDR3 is CASSFTGWGEQLF. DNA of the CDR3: TGTGCCAGCAGCTTCACAGGGTGGGGTGAGCAGTTATTC. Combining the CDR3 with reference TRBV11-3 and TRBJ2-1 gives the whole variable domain EAGVVQSPRYKIIEKKQPVAFWCNPISGHNTLYWYLQNLGQGPELLIRYENEEAVDDSQLPKDRFSAERLKGVDSTLKIQPAELGDSAVYLCASSFTGWGEQLFGPGTRLTVL.

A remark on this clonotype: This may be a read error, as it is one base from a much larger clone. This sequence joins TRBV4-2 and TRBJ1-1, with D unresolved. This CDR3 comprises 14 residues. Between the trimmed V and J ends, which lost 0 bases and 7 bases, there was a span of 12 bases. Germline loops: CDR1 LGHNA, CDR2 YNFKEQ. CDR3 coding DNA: TGTGCCAGCAGCCAAGACGAGGTCGGCATTGAAGCTTTCTTT. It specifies CASSQDEVGIEAFF.